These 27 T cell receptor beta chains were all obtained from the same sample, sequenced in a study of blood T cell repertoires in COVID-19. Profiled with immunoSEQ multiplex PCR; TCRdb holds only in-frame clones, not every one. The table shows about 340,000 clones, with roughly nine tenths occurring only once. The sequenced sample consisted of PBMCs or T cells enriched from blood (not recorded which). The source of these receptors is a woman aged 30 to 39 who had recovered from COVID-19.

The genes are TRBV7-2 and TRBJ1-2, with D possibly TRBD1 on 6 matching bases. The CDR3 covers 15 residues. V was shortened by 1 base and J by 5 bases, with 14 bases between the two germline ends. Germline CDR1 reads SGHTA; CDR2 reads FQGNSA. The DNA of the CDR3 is TGTGCCAGCAGCTTAGGGACATCGAGGGGGTATGGCTACACCTTC. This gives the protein CASSLGTSRGYGYTF.

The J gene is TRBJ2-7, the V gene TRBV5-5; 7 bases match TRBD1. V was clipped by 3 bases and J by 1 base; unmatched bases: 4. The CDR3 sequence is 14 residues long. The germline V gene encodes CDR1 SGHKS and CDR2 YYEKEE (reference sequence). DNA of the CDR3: TGTGCCAGCAGCTCGTTGGACAGGTCCTACGAGCAGTACTTC. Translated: CASSSLDRSYEQYF.

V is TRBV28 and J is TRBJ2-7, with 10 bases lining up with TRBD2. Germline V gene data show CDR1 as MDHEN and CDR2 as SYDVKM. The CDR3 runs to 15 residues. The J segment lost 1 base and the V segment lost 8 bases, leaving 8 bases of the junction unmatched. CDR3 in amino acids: CASEQRTSGSYEQYF. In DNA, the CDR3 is TGTGCCAGCGAACAAAGGACTAGCGGTTCCTACGAGCAGTACTTC.

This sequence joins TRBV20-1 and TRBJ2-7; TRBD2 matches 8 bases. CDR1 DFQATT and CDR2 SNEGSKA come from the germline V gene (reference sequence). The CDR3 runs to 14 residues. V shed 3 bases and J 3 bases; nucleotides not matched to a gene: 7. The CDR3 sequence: CSASVSGRGYEQYF. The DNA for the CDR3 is TGCAGTGCTAGTGTAAGCGGGAGAGGCTACGAGCAGTACTTC.

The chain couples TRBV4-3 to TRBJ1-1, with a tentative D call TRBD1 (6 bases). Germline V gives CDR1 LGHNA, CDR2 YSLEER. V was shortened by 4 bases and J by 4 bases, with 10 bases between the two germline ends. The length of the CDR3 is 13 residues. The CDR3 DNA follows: TGCGCCAGCAGCCGAGAGGGGGGCACTGAAGCTTTCTTT. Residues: CASSREGGTEAFF.

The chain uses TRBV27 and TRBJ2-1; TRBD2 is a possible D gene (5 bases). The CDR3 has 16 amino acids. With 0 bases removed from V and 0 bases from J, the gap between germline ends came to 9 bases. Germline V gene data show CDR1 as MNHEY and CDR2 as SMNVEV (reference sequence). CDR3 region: CASSLSAGLSYNEQFF. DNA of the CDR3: TGTGCCAGCAGTTTATCAGCTGGACTCTCCTACAATGAGCAGTTCTTC.

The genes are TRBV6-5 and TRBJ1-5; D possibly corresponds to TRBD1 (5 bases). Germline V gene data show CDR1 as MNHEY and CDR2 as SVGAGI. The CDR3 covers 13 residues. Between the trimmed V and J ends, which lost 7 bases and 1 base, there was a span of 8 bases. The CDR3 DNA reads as TGTGCCAGCACGACAGTAAGCAATCAGCCCCAGCATTTT. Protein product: CASTTVSNQPQHF.

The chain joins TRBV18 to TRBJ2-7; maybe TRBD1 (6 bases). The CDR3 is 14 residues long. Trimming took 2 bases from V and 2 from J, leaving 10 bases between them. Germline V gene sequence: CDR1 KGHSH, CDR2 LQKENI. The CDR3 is CASSPKGEPYEQYF. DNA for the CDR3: TGTGCCAGCTCACCAAAGGGGGAACCCTACGAGCAGTACTTC.

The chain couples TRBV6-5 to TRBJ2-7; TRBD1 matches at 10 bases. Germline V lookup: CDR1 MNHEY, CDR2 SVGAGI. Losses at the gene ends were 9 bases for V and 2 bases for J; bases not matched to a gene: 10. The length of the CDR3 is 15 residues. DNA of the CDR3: TGTGCCAGTACACAAACCGGGACAGGGGCCTACGAGCAGTACTTC. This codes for CASTQTGTGAYEQYF.

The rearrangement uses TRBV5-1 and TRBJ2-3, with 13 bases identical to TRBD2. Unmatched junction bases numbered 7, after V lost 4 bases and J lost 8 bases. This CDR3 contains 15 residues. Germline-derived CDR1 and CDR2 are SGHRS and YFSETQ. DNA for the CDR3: TGCGCCAGCAGCCCCACTAGCGGGAGGGCCGGTACGCAGTATTTT. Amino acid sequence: CASSPTSGRAGTQYF.

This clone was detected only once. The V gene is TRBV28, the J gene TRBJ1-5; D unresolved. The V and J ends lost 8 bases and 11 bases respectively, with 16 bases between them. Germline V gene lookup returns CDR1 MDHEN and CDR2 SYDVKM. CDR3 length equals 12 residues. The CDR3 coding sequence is TGTGCCAGCTGCCCCCAGGTAGCGGCCCAGCATTTT. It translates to CASCPQVAAQHF.

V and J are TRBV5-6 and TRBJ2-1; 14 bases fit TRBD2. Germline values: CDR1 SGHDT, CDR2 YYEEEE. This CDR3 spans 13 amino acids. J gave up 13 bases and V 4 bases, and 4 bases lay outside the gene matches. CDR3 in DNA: TGTGCCAGCAGCCAGACTAGCGGGAGGGATCAGTTCTTC. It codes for CASSQTSGRDQFF.

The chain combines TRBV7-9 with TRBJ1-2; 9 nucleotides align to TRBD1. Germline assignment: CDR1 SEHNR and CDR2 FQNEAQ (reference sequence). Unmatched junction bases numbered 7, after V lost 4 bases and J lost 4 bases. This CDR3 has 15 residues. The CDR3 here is CASSSGQGLAYGYTF. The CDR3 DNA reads TGTGCCAGCAGCTCGGGACAGGGACTTGCCTATGGCTACACCTTC.

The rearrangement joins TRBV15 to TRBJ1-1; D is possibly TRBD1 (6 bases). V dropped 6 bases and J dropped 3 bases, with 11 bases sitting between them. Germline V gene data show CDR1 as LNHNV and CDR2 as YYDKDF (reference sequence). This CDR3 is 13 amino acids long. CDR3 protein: CATRVDSDTEAFF. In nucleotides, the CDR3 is TGTGCCACCAGGGTGGACAGCGACACTGAAGCTTTCTTT.

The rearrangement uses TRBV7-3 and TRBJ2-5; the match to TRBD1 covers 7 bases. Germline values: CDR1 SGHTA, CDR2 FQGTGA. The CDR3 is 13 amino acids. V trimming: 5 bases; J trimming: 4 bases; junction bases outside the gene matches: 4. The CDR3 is CASSTDRAETQYF. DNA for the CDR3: TGTGCCAGCAGCACCGACAGGGCAGAGACCCAGTACTTC.

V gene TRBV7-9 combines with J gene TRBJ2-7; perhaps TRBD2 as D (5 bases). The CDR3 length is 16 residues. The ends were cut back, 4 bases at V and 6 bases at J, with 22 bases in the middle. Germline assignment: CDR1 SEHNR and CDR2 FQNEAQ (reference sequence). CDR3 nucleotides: TGTGCCAGCAGCTCTTTCGGAGGCTTTCGGGGTCTCGAGCAGTACTTC. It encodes CASSSFGGFRGLEQYF.

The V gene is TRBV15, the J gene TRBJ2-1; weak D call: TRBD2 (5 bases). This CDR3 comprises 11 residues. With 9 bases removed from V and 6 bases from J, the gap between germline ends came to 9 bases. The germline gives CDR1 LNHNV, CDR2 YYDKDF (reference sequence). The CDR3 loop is CATEGSNEQFF. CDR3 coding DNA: TGTGCCACAGAAGGGAGCAATGAGCAGTTCTTC.

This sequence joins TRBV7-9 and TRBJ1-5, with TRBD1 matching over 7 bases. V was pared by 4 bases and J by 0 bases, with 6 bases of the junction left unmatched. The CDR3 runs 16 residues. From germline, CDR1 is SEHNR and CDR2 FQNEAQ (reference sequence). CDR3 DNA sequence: TGTGCCAGCAGCTCTAACAGGGGCTATAGCAATCAGCCCCAGCATTTT. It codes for CASSSNRGYSNQPQHF.

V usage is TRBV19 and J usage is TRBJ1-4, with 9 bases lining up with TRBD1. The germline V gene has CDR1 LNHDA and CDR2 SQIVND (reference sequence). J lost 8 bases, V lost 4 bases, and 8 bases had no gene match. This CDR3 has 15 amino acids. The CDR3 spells CASSKTTGQGEKLFF. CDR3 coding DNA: TGTGCCAGTAGTAAAACAACGGGACAGGGAGAAAAACTGTTTTTT. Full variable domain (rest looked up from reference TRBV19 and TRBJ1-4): DGGITQSPKYLFRKEGQNVTLSCEQNLNHDAMYWYRQDPGQGLRLIYYSQIVNDFQKGDIAEGYSVSREKKESFPLTVTSAQKNPTAFYLCASSKTTGQGEKLFFGSGTQLSVL.

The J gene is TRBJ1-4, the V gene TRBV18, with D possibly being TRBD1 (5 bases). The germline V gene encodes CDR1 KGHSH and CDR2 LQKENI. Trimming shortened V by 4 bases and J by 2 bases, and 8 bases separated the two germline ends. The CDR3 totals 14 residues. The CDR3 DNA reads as TGTGCCAGCTCACGGCCAGGGACTAATGAAAAACTGTTTTTT. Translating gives CASSRPGTNEKLFF. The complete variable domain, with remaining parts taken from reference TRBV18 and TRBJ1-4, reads NAGVMQNPRHLVRRRGQEARLRCSPMKGHSHVYWYRQLPEEGLKFMVYLQKENIIDESGMPKERFSAEFPKEGPSILRIQQVVRGDSAAYFCASSRPGTNEKLFFGSGTQLSVL.

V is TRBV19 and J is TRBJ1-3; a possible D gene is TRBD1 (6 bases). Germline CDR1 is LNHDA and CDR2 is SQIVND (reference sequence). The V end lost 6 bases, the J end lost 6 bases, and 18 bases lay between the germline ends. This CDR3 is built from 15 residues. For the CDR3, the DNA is TGTGCCAGTAGGAAGACAGGCCTGGCGTCAAACACCATATATTTT. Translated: CASRKTGLASNTIYF.

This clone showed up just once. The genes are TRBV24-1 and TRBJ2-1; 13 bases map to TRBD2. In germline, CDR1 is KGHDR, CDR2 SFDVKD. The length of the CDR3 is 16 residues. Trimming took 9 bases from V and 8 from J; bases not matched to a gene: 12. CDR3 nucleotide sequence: TGTGCCACCGGACAAAGGACTAGCGGGAGTAACGATGAGCAGTTCTTC. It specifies CATGQRTSGSNDEQFF.

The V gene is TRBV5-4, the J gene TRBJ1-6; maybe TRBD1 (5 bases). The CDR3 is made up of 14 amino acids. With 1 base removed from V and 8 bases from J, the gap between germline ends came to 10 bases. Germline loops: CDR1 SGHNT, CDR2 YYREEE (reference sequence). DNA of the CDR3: TGTGCCAGCAGCTTGCAGGGTAAGGATTCACCCCTCCACTTT. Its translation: CASSLQGKDSPLHF.

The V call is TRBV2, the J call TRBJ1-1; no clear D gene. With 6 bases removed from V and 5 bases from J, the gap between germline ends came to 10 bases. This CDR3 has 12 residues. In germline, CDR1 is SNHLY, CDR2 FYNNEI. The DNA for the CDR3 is TGTGCCAGCAGGACCGGAGGGACTGAAGCTTTCTTT. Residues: CASRTGGTEAFF.

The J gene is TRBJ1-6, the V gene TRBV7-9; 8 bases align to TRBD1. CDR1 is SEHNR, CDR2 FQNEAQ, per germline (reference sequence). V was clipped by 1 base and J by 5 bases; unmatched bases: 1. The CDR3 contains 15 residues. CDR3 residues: CASSLGTGHNSPLHF. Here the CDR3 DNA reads TGTGCCAGCAGCTTAGGGACAGGGCATAATTCACCCCTCCACTTT.

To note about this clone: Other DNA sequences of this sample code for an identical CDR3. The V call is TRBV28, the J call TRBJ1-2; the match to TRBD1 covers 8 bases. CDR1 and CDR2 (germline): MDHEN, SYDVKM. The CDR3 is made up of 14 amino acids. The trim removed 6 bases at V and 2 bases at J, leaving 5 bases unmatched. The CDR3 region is CASSSGGTNYGYTF. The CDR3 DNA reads TGTGCCAGCAGCTCAGGGGGCACGAACTATGGCTACACCTTC.

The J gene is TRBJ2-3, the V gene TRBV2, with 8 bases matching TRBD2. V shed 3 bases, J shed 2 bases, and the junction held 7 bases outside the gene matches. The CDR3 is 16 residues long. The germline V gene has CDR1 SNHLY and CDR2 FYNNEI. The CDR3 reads CASSEGVAGITDTQYF. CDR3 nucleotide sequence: TGTGCCAGCAGTGAGGGTGTAGCGGGGATCACAGATACGCAGTATTTT.